This T cell receptor beta chain comes out of a study of cytomegalovirus exposure and HLA in healthy donors. Germline-derived CDR1 and CDR2 are SGHTS and YDEGEE. This CDR3 has 14 residues. V trimming: 0 bases; J trimming: 4 bases; junction bases outside the gene matches: 2. PCR employed 60 Vbeta and 13 Jbeta primers. Profiling relied on immunoSEQ multiplex PCR, and the TCRdb table lists in-frame clones only, not all of them. The sample yields approximately 150,000 clones, around 80% seen once. Every donor was a healthy person donating bone marrow. Findings and caveats of the study: Later analysis placed DRB1 highest and HLA-C lowest in TCR association rates, which differed by HLA locus. Analyzed later, most CMV-associated TCR beta chains appeared HLA-restricted. Cytomegalovirus association was listed for approximately 160 TCR beta chains.

Concerning this clone itself: The antigen is unknown.

Sequencing used PBMCs. This sequence was found in a man aged 18-30 years in good health and CMV-seropositive. The chain couples TRBV5-8 to TRBJ2-7; 9 nucleotides agree with TRBD1. CDR3 nucleotide sequence: TGTGCCAGCAGCTTGGACGGACAGGGGTACGAGCAGTACTTC. Translated, it gives CASSLDGQGYEQYF. The variable domain in full, completed from reference TRBV5-8 and TRBJ2-7, reads EAGVTQSPTHLIKTRGQQATLRCSPISGHTSVYWYQQALGLGLQFLLWYDEGEERNRGNFPPRFSGRQFPNYSSELNVNALELEDSALYLCASSLDGQGYEQYFGPGTRLTVT.